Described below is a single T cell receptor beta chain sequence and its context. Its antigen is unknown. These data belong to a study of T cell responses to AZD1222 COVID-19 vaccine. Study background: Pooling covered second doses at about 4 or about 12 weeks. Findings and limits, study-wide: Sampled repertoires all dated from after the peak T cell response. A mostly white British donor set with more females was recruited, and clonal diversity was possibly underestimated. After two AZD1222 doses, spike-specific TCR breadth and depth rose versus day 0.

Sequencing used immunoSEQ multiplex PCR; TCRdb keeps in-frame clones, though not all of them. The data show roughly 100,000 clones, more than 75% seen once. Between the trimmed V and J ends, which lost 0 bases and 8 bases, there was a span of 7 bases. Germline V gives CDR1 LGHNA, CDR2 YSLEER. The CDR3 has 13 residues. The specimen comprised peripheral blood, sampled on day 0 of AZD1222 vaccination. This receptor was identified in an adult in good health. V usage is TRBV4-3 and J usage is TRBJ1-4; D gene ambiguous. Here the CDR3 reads CASSQDQSEKLFF. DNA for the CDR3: TGCGCCAGCAGCCAAGATCAGAGCGAAAAACTGTTTTTT.